A selection of T cell receptor beta chains follows, all from one sample in a study of blood T cell repertoires in COVID-19. Libraries were prepared by immunoSEQ multiplex PCR; TCRdb keeps only in-frame clonotypes and omits some of them. Of hundreds of thousands of clones listed, about 88% are singletons. Sequencing was carried out using PBMCs or T cells enriched from blood (not recorded which). The source of these receptors is a woman aged 30 to 39 who had recovered from COVID-19. Both conserved end residues are trimmed from each CDR3.

>14|TRBV28
ASSFGTALINQPQH
>14|TRBV19
ASSIVGQGLGETQY
>12|TRBV30
AWSIRQGNQPQH
>11|TRBV28
ASSFSSGVGYT
>12|TRBV9
ASSRGVVTDTQY
>15|TRBV19
ASRPTGQGPGSYEQY
>11|TRBV5-8
ASSVDRNYGYT
>11|TRBV5-1
ASQLLEDNEQF
>11|TRBV7-8
ASSSRRHLHLF
>14|TRBV3-1/TRBV3-2
ASSPRGRQNRETQY
>15|TRBV21-1
ASSKALSGNSGNTIY
>13|TRBV28
ASSGSRGWQETQY
>10|TRBV28
ASRSRPNEQF
>17|TRBV4-1
ASSQPGLAGGVHTDTQY
>9|TRBV2
ASTTVGELF
>12|TRBV9
ASSVSSDTDTQY
>11|TRBV6-1
ASSEQGERGYT
>11|TRBV27
ASSLTASYEQY
>11|TRBV6-4
ASSDSPYTEAF
>13|TRBV15
ATSRATGVIETQY
>13|TRBV19
ARTPPTENNSPLH
>14|TRBV25-1
ASSEYGAGIDQPQH
>10|TRBV10-3
AISEGGYEQY
>14|TRBV6-5
ASSYLATGVNSPLH
>14|TRBV7-9
ASRNPSSGEGDTQY
>14|TRBV27
ASSLKGLAGGYEQF
>12|TRBV19
ATWDRVSNQPQH
>11|TRBV29-1
SVDEGANQPQH
>12|TRBV19
ASSIEDRGVEQY
>13|TRBV14
ASSPTSGGAGELF
>11|TRBV6-1
ASSETDSTEAF
>13|TRBV27
ASSLSGPGNQPQH
>15|TRBV4-1
ASSQGSGYTTNEKLF